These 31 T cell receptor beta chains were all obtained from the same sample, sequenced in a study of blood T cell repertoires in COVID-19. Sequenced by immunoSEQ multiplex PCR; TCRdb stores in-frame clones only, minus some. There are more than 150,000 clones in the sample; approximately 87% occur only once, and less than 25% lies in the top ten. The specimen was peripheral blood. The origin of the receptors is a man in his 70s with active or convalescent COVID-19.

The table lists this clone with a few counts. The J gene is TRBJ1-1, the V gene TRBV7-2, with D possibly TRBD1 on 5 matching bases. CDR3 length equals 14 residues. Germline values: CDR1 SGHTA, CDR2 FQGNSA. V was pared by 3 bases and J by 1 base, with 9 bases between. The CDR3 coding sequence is TGTGCCAGCAGCTTCGGGGGACGGAACACTGAAGCTTTCTTT. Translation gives CASSFGGRNTEAFF.

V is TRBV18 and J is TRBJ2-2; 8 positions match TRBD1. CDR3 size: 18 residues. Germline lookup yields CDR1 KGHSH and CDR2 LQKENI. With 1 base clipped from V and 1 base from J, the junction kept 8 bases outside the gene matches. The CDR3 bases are TGTGCCAGCTCACCACGACTCGCGGGACAGGAGAACACCGGGGAGCTGTTTTTT. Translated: CASSPRLAGQENTGELFF.

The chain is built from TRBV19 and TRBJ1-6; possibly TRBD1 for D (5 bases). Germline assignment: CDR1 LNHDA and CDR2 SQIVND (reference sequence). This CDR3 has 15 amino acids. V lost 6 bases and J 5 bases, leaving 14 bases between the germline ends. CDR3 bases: TGTGCCAGTAGCGCCCTTGTACAGGATAATTCACCCCTCCACTTT. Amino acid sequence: CASSALVQDNSPLHF.

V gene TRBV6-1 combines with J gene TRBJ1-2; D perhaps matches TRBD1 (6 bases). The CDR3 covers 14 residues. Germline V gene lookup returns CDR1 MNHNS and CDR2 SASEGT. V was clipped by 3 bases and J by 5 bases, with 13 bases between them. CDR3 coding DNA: TGTGCCAGCAGTGACCTGGGGGCACGATATGGCTACACCTTC. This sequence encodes CASSDLGARYGYTF.

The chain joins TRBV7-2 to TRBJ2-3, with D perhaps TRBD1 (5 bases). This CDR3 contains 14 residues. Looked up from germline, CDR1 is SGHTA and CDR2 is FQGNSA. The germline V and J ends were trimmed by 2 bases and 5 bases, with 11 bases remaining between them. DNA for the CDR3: TGTGCCAGCAGCTTATCAAGGGGCTTAGATACGCAGTATTTT. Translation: CASSLSRGLDTQYF. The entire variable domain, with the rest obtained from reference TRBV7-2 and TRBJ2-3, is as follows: GAGVSQSPSNKVTEKGKDVELRCDPISGHTALYWYRQSLGQGLEFLIYFQGNSAPDKSGLPSDRFSAERTGGSVSTLTIQRTQQEDSAVYLCASSLSRGLDTQYFGPGTRLTVL.

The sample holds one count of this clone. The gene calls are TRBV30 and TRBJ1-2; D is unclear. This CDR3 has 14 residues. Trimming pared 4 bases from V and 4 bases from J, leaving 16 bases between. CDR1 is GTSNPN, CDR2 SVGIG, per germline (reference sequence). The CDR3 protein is CAWMRMARSYGYTF. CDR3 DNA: TGTGCCTGGATGCGGATGGCGCGGAGCTATGGCTACACCTTC.

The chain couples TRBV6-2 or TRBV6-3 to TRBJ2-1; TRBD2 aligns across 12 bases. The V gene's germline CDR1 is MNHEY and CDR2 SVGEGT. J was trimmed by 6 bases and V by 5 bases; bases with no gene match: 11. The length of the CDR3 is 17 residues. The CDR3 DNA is TGTGCCAGCAGTCAACCCCTGACTAGCGGGAGCGTCAATGAGCAGTTCTTC. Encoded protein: CASSQPLTSGSVNEQFF.

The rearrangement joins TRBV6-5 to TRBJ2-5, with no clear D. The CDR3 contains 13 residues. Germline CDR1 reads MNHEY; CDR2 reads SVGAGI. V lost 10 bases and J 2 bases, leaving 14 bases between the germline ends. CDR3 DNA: TGTGCCACCCGAGGTTACGGGCAAGAGACCCAGTACTTC. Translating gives CATRGYGQETQYF.

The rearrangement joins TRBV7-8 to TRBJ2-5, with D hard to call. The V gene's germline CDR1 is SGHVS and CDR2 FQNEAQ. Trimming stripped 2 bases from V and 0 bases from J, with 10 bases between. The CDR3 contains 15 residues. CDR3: CASSLPGGYQETQYF. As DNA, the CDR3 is TGTGCCAGCAGCTTACCTGGCGGATACCAAGAGACCCAGTACTTC.

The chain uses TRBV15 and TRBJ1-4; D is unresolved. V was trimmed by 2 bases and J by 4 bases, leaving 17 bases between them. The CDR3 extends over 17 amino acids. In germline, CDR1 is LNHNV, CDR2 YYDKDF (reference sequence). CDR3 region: CATSRKRGRGVNEKLFF. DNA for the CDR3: TGTGCCACCAGCAGAAAGAGAGGTAGAGGAGTTAATGAAAAACTGTTTTTT.

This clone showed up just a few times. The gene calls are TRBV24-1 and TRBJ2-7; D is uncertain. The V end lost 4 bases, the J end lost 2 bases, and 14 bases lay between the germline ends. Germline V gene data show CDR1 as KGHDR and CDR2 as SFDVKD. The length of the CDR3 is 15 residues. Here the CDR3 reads CATSDPGSAAYEQYF. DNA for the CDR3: TGTGCCACCAGTGACCCTGGGTCGGCGGCCTACGAGCAGTACTTC.

DNA of the CDR3: TGCGCCAGCAGCTTCGACAGGGGGCAAGGGTCACCCCTCCACTTT. The encoded protein is CASSFDRGQGSPLHF. V usage is TRBV5-1 and J usage is TRBJ1-6; 10 bases line up with TRBD1. The length of the CDR3 is 15 residues. Per the germline V gene, CDR1 is SGHRS and CDR2 is YFSETQ. The junction had 6 bases not matched to a gene; V was cut back by 2 bases and J by 10 bases.

The CDR3 spells CASSPQRGSSYNEQFF. In DNA, the CDR3 is TGTGCCAGCAGTCCTCAGCGCGGGAGCTCCTACAATGAGCAGTTCTTC. This chain uses TRBV7-8 with TRBJ2-1; 7 positions agree with TRBD2. This CDR3 region has 16 residues. V shed 6 bases, J shed 0 bases, and the junction held 8 bases outside the gene matches. Germline V gene data show CDR1 as SGHVS and CDR2 as FQNEAQ.

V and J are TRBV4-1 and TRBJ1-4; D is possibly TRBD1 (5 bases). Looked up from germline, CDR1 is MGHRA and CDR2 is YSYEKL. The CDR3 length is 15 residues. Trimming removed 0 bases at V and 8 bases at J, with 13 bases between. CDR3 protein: CASSQDPSPGEKLFF. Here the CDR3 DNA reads TGCGCCAGCAGCCAAGATCCGTCTCCAGGGGAAAAACTGTTTTTT.

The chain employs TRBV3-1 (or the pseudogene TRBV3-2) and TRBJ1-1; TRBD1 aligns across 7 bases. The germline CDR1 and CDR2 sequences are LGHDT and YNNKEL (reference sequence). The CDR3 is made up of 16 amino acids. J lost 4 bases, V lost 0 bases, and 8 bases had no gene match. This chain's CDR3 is CASSQDNRAGGTEAFF. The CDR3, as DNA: TGTGCCAGCAGCCAAGATAACCGGGCAGGGGGCACTGAAGCTTTCTTT.

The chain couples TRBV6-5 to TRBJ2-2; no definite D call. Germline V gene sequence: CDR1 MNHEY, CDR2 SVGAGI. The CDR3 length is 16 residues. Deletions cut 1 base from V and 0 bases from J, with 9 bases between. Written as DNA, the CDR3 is TGTGCCAGCAGTTACTTCCATGGCTCGAACACCGGGGAGCTGTTTTTT. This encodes CASSYFHGSNTGELFF.

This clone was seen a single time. The CDR3 sequence: CASSLMAGNYGYTF. CDR3 bases: TGTGCCAGCAGTTTAATGGCAGGGAACTATGGCTACACCTTC. V and J are TRBV27 and TRBJ1-2; D perhaps matches TRBD1 (5 bases). Germline assignment: CDR1 MNHEY and CDR2 SMNVEV (reference sequence). The CDR3 runs 14 residues. Trimming left V 2 bases short and J 2 bases short, with 9 bases between.

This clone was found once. In DNA form, the CDR3 reads TGTGCCACCACAGGGGGCCCATCATACACTGAAGCTTTCTTT. Protein: CATTGGPSYTEAFF. The chain has TRBV2 and TRBJ1-1; 9 bases align to TRBD1. J was trimmed by 3 bases and V by 10 bases; bases with no gene match: 9. Germline V gene data show CDR1 as SNHLY and CDR2 as FYNNEI. The CDR3 contains 14 residues.

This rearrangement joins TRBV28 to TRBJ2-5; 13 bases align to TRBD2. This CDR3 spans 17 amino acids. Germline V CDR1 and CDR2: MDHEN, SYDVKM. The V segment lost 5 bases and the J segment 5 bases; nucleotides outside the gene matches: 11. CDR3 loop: CASSPGRTSGSGETQYF. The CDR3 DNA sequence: TGTGCCAGCAGTCCCGGGCGGACTAGCGGGAGCGGGGAGACCCAGTACTTC.

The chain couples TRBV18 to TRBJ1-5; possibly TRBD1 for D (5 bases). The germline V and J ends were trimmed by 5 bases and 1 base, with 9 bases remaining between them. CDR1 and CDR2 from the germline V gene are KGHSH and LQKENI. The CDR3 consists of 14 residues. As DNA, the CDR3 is TGTGCCAGCTCAAGGACAAGCAGCAATCAGCCCCAGCATTTT. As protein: CASSRTSSNQPQHF. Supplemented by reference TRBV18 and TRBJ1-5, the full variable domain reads NAGVMQNPRHLVRRRGQEARLRCSPMKGHSHVYWYRQLPEEGLKFMVYLQKENIIDESGMPKERFSAEFPKEGPSILRIQQVVRGDSAAYFCASSRTSSNQPQHFGDGTRLSIL.

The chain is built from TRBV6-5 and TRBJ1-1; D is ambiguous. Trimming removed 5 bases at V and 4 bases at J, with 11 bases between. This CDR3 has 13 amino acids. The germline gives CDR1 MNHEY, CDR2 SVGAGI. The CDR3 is CASSSHGSTEAFF. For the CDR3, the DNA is TGTGCCAGCAGTAGTCATGGGAGCACTGAAGCTTTCTTT.

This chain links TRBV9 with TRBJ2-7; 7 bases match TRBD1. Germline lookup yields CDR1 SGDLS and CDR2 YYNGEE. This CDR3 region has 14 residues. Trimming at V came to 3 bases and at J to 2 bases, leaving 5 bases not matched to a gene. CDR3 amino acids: CASSAAGGTYEQYF. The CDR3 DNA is TGTGCCAGCAGCGCGGCAGGGGGTACCTACGAGCAGTACTTC.

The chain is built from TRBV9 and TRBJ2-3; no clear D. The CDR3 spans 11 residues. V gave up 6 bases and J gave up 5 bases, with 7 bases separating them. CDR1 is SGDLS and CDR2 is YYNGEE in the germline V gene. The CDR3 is CASKAEDTQYF. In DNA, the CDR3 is TGTGCCAGCAAAGCCGAAGATACGCAGTATTTT. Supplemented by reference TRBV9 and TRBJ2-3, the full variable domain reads DSGVTQTPKHLITATGQRVTLRCSPRSGDLSVYWYQQSLDQGLQFLIQYYNGEERAKGNILERFSAQQFPDLHSELNLSSLELGDSALYFCASKAEDTQYFGPGTRLTVL.

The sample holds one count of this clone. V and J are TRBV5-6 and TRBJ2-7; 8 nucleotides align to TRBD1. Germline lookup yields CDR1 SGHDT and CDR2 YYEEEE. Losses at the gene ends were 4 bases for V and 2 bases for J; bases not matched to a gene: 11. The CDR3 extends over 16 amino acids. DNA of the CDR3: TGTGCCAGCAGCCGCGCGCCGGGGACAGGAACCTACGAGCAGTACTTC. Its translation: CASSRAPGTGTYEQYF.

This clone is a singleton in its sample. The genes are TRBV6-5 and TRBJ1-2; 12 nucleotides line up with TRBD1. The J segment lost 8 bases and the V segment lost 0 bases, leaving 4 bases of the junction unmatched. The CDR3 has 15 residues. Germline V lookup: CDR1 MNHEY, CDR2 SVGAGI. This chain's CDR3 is CASSYSGTGGWGYTF. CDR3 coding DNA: TGTGCCAGCAGTTACTCAGGGACAGGGGGCTGGGGCTACACCTTC.

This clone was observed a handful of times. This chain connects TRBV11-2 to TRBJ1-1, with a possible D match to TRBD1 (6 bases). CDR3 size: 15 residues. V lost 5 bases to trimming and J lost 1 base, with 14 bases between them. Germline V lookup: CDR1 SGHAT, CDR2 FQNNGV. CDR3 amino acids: CASSRRGARNTEAFF. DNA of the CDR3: TGTGCCAGCAGCCGGCGGGGGGCAAGGAACACTGAAGCTTTCTTT. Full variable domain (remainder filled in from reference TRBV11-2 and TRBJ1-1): EAGVAQSPRYKIIEKRQSVAFWCNPISGHATLYWYQQILGQGPKLLIQFQNNGVVDDSQLPKDRFSAERLKGVDSTLKIQPAKLEDSAVYLCASSRRGARNTEAFFGQGTRLTVV.

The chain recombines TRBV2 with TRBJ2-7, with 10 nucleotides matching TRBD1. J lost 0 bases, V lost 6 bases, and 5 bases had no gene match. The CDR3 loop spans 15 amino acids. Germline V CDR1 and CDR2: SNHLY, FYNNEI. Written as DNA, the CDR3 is TGTGCCAGCAGGACTGGACAGGGGGTCTCCTACGAGCAGTACTTC. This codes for CASRTGQGVSYEQYF.

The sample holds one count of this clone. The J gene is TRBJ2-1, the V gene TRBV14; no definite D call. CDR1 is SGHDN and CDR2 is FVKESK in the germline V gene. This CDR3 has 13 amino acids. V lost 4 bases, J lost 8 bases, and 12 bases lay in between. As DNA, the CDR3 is TGTGCCAGCAGCCTCCTCATACGGGATGAGCAGTTCTTC. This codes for CASSLLIRDEQFF.

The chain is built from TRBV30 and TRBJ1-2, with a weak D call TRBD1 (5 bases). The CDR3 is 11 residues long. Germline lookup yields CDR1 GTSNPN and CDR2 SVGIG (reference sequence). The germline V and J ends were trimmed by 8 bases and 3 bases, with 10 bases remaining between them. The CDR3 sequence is CARRDYYGYTF. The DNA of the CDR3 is TGTGCCCGTCGGGACTACTATGGCTACACCTTC.

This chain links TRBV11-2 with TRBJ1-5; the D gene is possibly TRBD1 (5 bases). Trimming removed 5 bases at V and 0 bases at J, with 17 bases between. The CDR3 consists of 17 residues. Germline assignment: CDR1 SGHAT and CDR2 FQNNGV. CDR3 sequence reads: CASSPVQGKYSNQPQHF. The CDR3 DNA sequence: TGTGCCAGCAGCCCTGTCCAGGGAAAATATAGCAATCAGCCCCAGCATTTT. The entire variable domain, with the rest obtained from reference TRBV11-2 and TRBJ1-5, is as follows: EAGVAQSPRYKIIEKRQSVAFWCNPISGHATLYWYQQILGQGPKLLIQFQNNGVVDDSQLPKDRFSAERLKGVDSTLKIQPAKLEDSAVYLCASSPVQGKYSNQPQHFGDGTRLSIL.

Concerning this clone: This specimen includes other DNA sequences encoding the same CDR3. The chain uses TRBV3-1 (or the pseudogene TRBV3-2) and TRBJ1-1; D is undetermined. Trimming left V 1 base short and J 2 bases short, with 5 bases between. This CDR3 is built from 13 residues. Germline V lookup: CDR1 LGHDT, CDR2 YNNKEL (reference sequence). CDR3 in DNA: TGTGCCAGCAGCCAAGGCAGAAACACTGAAGCTTTCTTT. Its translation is CASSQGRNTEAFF.